What follows describes a single T cell receptor (beta chain). The antigen is undetermined. TCRdb's table, derived via immunoSEQ multiplex PCR, lists solely in-frame clones and lacks some. The sample contains roughly 46,000 clones, approximately 80% of which appear only once. Germline trimming cut 2 bases from V and 4 bases from J; bases unmatched to any gene: 7. Germline loops: CDR1 SGHTA, CDR2 FQGTGA. The CDR3 consists of 15 residues. The source of the sample is a study of neoadjuvant anti-PD-1 for oral cavity cancer. Study details: Before surgery, most patients got three to four biweekly 3 mg/kg nivolumab doses.

The time point is: after neoadjuvant nivolumab, at surgical resection. Whole-study findings and limits: Non-responders to neoadjuvant nivolumab had significantly more clonal PBMC T cells than responders.

Here the sequenced sample was PBMCs, taken after nivolumab (anti-PD-1) treatment. The chain carries TRBV7-3 and TRBJ2-5, with 7 bases aligning to TRBD2. This clonotype was sampled from a person between 40 and 80 years old with oral cavity squamous cell carcinoma. The CDR3 DNA reads as TGTGCCAGCAGCTTAGTCGGGGGGAGCGGAGAGACCCAGTACTTC. Translation: CASSLVGGSGETQYF.